The clone carrying this T cell receptor beta chain was seen only once. Antigen specificity is unknown. The junction differs from germline at one of its ends, possibly a read error. Germline CDR1 PRHDT, CDR2 FYEKMQ (reference sequence). The CDR3 spans 15 residues. This sample is drawn from a study of CD8+CD57+ T cells in acquired aplastic anemia. Looking at the study overall: Sorted CD4+ and CD8+ cells gave an average of roughly 3 ug of DNA. Findings and caveats of the study: Significant differences in CD8+ Simpson's diversity were not observed between patients and controls.

TCR beta VDJ combinations and CDR3 sequences were profiled from genomic DNA. TCRdb re-called the reads with MiXCR, one entry per CDR3 protein. The profile shows about 120,000 distinct CDR3 sequences, over 55% of them singletons. Before being chosen for sequencing, patients had shown CD8+CD57+ cell expansion by flow cytometry. Patient blood was sampled before any therapy had been received. V and J are TRBV13 and TRBJ2-7; TRBD2 matches at 13 bases. This receptor was identified in a human donor with aplastic anemia. Sequencing was done on a sample of sorted CD4+, CD8+, or CD8+CD57+ T cells (not recorded which) from PBMCs. The CDR3 spells CASSRTSGSMYEQYF. CDR3 nucleotide sequence: TGCGCCAGCAGCCGGACTAGCGGGAGTATGTACGAGCAGTACTTC.